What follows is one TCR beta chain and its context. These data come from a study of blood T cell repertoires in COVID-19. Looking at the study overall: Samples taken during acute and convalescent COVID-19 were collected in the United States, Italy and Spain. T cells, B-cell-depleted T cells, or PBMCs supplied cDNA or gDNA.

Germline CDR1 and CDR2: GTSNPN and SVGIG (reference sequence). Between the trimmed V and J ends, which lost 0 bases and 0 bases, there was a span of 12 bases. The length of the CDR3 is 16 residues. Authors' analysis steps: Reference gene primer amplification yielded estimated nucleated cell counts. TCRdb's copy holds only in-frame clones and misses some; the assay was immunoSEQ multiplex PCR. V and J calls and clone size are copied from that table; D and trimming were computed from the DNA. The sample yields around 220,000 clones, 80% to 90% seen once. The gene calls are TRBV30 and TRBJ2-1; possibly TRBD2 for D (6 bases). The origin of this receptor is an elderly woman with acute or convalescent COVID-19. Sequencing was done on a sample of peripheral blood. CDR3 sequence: CAWSVIYGSSYNEQFF. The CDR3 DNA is TGTGCCTGGAGTGTTATTTACGGGAGCTCCTACAATGAGCAGTTCTTC. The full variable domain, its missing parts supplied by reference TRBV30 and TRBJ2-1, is SQTIHQWPATLVQPVGSPLSLECTVEGTSNPNLYWYRQAAGRGLQLLFYSVGIGQISSEVPQNLSASRPQDRQFILSSKKLLLSDSGFYLCAWSVIYGSSYNEQFFGPGTRLTVL.